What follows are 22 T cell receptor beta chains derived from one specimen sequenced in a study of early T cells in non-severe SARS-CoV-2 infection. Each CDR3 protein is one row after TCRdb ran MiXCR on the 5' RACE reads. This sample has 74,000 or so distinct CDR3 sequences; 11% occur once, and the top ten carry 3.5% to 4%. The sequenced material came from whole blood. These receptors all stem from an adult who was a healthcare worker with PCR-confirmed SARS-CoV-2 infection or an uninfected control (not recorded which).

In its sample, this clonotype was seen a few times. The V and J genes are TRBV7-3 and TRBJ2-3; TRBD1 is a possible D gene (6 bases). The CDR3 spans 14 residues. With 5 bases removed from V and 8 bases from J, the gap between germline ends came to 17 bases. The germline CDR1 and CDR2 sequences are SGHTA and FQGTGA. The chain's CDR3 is CASSQTVAQGTQYF. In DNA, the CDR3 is TGTGCCAGCAGCCAGACCGTGGCACAGGGTACGCAGTATTTT.

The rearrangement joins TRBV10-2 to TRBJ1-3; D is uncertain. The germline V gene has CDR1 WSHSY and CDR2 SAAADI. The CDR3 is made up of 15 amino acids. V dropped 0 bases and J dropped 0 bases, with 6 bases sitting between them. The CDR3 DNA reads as TGCGCCAGCAGTGAGTCGGCACTCTCTGGAAACACCATATATTTT. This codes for CASSESALSGNTIYF.

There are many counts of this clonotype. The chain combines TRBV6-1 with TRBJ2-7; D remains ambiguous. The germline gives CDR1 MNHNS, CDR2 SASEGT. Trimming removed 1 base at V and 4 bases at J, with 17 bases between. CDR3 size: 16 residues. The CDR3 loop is CASSEGVAGTIYEQYF. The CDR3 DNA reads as TGTGCCAGCAGTGAAGGGGTGGCAGGAACCATATACGAGCAGTACTTC.

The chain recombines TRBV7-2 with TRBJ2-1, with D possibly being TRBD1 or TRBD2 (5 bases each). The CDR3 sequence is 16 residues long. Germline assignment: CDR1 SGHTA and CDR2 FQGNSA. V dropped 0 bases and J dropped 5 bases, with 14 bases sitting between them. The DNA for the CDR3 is TGTGCCAGCAGCTTAGCACGGGGACGGACTCACAATGAGCAGTTCTTC. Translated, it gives CASSLARGRTHNEQFF.

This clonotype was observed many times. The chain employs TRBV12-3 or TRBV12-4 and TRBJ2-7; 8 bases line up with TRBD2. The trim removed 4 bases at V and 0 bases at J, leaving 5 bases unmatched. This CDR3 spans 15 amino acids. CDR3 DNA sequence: TGTGCCAGCAGTTCCGGACTAGCAGCCTCCTACGAGCAGTACTTC. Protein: CASSSGLAASYEQYF.

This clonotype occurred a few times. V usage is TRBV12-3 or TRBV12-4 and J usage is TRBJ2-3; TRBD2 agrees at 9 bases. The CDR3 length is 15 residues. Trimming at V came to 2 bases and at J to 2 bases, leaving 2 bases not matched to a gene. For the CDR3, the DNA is TGTGCCAGCAGTTTACGCGGGAGGGCCACAGATACGCAGTATTTT. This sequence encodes CASSLRGRATDTQYF.

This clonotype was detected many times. The CDR3 sequence is CASSLGTGGITEAFF. CDR3 DNA: TGTGCCAGCAGTTTAGGGACAGGGGGGATCACTGAAGCTTTCTTT. This rearrangement joins TRBV12-3 or TRBV12-4 to TRBJ1-1, with TRBD1 identical over 10 bases. The CDR3 is 15 amino acids. Losses at the gene ends were 1 base for V and 4 bases for J; bases not matched to a gene: 3.

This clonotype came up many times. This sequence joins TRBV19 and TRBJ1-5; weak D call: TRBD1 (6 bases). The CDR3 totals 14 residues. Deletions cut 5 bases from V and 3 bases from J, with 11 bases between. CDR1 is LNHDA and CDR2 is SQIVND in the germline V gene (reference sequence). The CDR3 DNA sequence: TGTGCCAGTAGTCCCGCAGGGGTCAATCAGCCCCAGCATTTT. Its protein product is CASSPAGVNQPQHF.

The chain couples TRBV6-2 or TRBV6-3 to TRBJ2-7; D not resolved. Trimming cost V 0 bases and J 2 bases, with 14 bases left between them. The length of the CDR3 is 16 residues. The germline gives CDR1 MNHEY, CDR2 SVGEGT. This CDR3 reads CASSYSVDQVTYEQYF. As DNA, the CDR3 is TGTGCCAGCAGTTACTCGGTCGATCAGGTCACCTACGAGCAGTACTTC.

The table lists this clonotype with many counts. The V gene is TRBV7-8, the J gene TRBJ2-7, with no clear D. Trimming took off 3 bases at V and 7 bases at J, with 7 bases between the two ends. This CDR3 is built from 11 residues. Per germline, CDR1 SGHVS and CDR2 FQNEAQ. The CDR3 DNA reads TGTGCCAGCAGCTTCAGCCGGGAGCAGTACTTC. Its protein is CASSFSREQYF.

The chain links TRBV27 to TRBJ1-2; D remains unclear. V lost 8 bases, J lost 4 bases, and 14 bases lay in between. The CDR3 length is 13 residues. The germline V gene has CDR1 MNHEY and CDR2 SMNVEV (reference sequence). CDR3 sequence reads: CASPRGERYGYTF. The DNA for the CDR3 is TGTGCCAGCCCCCGGGGTGAGCGCTATGGCTACACCTTC.

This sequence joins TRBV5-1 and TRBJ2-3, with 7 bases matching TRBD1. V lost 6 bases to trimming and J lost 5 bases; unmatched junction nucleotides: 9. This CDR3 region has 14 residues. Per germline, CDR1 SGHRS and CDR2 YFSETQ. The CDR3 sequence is CASNSGRGRDTQYF. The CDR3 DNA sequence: TGCGCCAGCAATTCTGGCAGGGGGAGAGATACGCAGTATTTT. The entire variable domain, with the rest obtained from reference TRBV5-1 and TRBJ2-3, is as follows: KAGVTQTPRYLIKTRGQQVTLSCSPISGHRSVSWYQQTPGQGLQFLFEYFSETQRNKGNFPGRFSGRQFSNSRSEMNVSTLELGDSALYLCASNSGRGRDTQYFGPGTRLTVL.

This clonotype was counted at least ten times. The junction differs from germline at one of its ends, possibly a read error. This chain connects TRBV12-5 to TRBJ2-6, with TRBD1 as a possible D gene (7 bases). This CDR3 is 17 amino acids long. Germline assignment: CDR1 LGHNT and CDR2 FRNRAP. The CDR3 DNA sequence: TGTGCTAGTTGTTTGGCGGGACAGAGCTCTGGGGCCAACGTCCTGACTTTC. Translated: CASCLAGQSSGANVLTF.

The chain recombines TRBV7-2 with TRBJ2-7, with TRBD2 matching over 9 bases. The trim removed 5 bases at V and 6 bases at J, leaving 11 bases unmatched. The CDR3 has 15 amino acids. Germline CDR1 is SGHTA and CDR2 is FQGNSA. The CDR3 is CASSLDLGAGGEQYF. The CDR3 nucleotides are TGTGCCAGCAGCCTAGATCTGGGAGCGGGAGGCGAGCAGTACTTC.

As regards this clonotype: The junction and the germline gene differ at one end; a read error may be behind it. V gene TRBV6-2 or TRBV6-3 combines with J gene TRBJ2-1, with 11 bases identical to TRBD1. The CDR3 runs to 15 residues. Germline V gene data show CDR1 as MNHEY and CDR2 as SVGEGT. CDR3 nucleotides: TGTGCCAACAGTTGGGACAGGGGGACCTACAATGAGCAGTTCTTC. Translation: CANSWDRGTYNEQFF.

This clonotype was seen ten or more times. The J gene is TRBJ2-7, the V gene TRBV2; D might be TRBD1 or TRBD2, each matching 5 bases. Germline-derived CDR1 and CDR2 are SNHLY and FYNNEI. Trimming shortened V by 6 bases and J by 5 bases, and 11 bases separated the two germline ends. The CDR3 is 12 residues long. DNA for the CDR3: TGTGCCAGCAGGGGGGACGGCGACGAGCAGTACTTC. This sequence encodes CASRGDGDEQYF.

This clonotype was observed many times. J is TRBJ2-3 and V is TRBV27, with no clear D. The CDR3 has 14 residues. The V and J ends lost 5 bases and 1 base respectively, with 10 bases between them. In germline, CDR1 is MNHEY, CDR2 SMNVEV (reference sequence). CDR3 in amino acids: CASSPRTGTDTQYF. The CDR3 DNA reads TGTGCCAGCAGTCCGAGAACGGGCACAGATACGCAGTATTTT.

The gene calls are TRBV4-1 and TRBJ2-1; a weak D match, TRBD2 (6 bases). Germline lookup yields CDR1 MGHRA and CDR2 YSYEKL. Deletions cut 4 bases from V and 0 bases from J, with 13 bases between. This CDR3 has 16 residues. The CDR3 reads CASSRGGVSSYNEQFF. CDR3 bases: TGCGCCAGCAGCCGAGGAGGGGTTAGCTCCTACAATGAGCAGTTCTTC.

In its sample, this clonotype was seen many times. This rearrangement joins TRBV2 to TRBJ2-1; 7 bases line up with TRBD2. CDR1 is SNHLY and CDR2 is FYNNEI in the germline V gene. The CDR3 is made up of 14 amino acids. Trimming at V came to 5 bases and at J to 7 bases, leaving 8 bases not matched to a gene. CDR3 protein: CASSPVAGGNEQFF. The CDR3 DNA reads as TGTGCCAGCAGTCCGGTAGCGGGTGGGAATGAGCAGTTCTTC.

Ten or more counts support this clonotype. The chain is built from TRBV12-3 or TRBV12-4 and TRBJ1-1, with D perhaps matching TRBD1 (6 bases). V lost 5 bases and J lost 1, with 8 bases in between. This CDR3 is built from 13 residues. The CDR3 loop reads CASSDRQNTEAFF. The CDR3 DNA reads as TGTGCCAGCAGTGACAGGCAGAACACTGAAGCTTTCTTT.

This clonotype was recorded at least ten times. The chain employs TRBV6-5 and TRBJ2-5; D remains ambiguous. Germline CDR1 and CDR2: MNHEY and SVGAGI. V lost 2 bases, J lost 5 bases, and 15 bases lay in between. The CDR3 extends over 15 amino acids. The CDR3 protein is CASSYKAGRPETQYF. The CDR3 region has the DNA TGTGCCAGCAGTTACAAGGCAGGCCGTCCCGAGACCCAGTACTTC.

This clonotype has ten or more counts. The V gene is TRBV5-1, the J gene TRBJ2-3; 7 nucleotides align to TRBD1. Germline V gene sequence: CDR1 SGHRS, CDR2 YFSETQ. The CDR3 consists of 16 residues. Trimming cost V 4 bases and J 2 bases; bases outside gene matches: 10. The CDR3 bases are TGCGCCAGCAGCGAGCAGACAGGGCCTGCCACAGATACGCAGTATTTT. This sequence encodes CASSEQTGPATDTQYF.